The clone carrying this T cell receptor beta chain was seen more than once but under ten times. Its target is unknown. Since all of the isolated RNA was reverse transcribed, expressed TCRB transcripts were what got sequenced. Repertoires were generated with immunoSEQ multiplex PCR, while TCRdb's copy carries only in-frame clones and drops some. The table includes under 150,000 clones, roughly 17% detected once. A sort by CD45RO/CCR7/CD25/CD127/CD95/CD27 yielded CD4+ naive, central memory, regulatory and stem cell-like memory cells. The source of the sample is a study of beta chain features in type 1 diabetes. Study-level results: Whether HLA type influences TCRB rearrangement remained unresolved here. Shortening of TCRB CDR3s, moderate but significant, appeared in all four CD4+ subsets of Type 1 diabetes patients.

This CDR3 spans 16 amino acids. Germline V gene sequence: CDR1 LGHNA, CDR2 YSLEER. Trimming pared 0 bases from V and 5 bases from J, leaving 14 bases between. The receptor was derived from a man aged 18 to 29 with type 1 diabetes. The chain recombines TRBV4-3 with TRBJ2-1; perhaps TRBD2 as D (6 bases). Sequenced material: central memory CD4+ T cells from blood. The CDR3, as DNA: TGCGCCAGCAGCCAAGATACTTATGCGGGGAACAATGAGCAGTTCTTC. It specifies CASSQDTYAGNNEQFF.